This is a list of T cell receptor beta chains from one sample in a study of CD8 T cell repertoires and HIV-1 epitope variants. Their antigens remain unidentified. The data were produced by immunoSEQ multiplex PCR, yet TCRdb's version contains in-frame clones alone and is incomplete. The table includes about 5,000 clones, roughly two thirds detected once. The sample consisted of cultured CD8+ T cells derived from PBMCs. These receptors all come from a male donor with HIV. The CDR3 runs from the conserved cysteine through the conserved F or W. The D gene is left open where the match is weak. A clone size is listed for some rows: how often the clone was seen (once, few, many), or a class if it is expanded.

V gene	clone size	D gene	J gene	CDR3 protein	CDR3 DNA
TRBV6-6	-	-	TRBJ1-2	CASSLHDRDGYTF	TGTGCCAGCAGTTTACACGATCGGGATGGCTACACCTTC
TRBV14	-	TRBD2	TRBJ2-7	CASSPGGARKYF	TGTGCCAGCAGCCCCGGGGGGGCGCGGAAATACTTC
TRBV5-5	-	-	TRBJ2-2	CASSFQTGELFF	TGTGCCAGCAGCTTCCAAACCGGGGAGCTGTTTTTT
TRBV29-1	-	-	TRBJ2-1	CSVEGGLGSYEQFF	TGCAGCGTTGAAGGAGGGCTAGGTTCGTATGAGCAGTTCTTC
TRBV7-6	-	-	TRBJ1-1	CASSSAGTEAFF	TGTGCCAGCAGCAGCGCCGGGACTGAAGCTTTCTTT
TRBV28	-	-	TRBJ2-7	CASSFPPPSPNTPTTYEQYF	TGTGCCAGCAGTTTCCCCCCCCCTAGTCCCAATACACCTACCACCTACGAGCAGTACTTC
TRBV5-4	-	TRBD2	TRBJ2-7	CASSWRLAGAYEQYF	TGTGCCAGCAGCTGGAGACTAGCGGGGGCCTACGAGCAGTACTTC
TRBV6-5	-	-	TRBJ1-5	CASSLKREGQPQHF	TGTGCCAGCAGCCTTAAAAGGGAAGGGCAGCCCCAGCATTTT
TRBV7-5	-	-	TRBJ2-3	CARSLEGTITDTQYF	TGTGCCAGAAGCTTAGAAGGGACAATCACAGATACGCAGTATTTT
TRBV7-6	-	-	TRBJ2-1	CASSLTQGGYNEQFF	TGTGCCAGCAGCTTGACACAGGGGGGGTACAATGAGCAGTTCTTC
TRBV7-6	-	TRBD1	TRBJ2-7	CASSQGQVYEQYF	TGTGCCAGCAGCCAGGGACAGGTCTACGAGCAGTACTTC
TRBV28	-	TRBD2	TRBJ2-2	CASSTAGERSNTGELFF	TGTGCCAGCAGTACCGCGGGGGAGCGGTCGAACACCGGGGAGCTGTTTTTT
TRBV5-4	-	-	TRBJ2-7	CASSLGNYEQYF	TGTGCCAGCAGCTTGGGGAACTACGAGCAGTACTTC
TRBV10-3	-	-	TRBJ1-4	CATSPQTTNEKLFF	TGTGCCACCTCTCCACAGACAACTAATGAAAAACTGTTTTTT
TRBV5-1	-	-	TRBJ2-3	CASSPYTRPGGGRDTQYF	TGCGCCAGCAGCCCTTACACCAGGCCTGGGGGTGGGAGAGATACGCAGTATTTT
TRBV7-8	-	-	TRBJ2-2	CASRRDSNTGELFF	TGTGCCAGTCGTAGGGACTCCAACACCGGGGAGCTGTTTTTT
TRBV6-5	once	TRBD2	TRBJ2-1	CASSLSGTSYNEQFF	TGTGCCAGCAGTCTGAGCGGGACGTCCTACAATGAGCAGTTCTTC
TRBV7-3	-	-	TRBJ2-7	CASSPFGGSYEQYF	TGTGCCAGCAGCCCTTTTGGGGGCTCCTACGAGCAGTACTTC
TRBV13	medium-sized	TRBD1	TRBJ1-3	CASSPDRDGRNTIYF	TGTGCCAGCAGCCCTGACAGGGACGGGCGAAACACCATATATTTT
TRBV28	-	-	TRBJ2-3	CASSLLTGTDTQYF	TGTGCCAGCAGCTTATTGACAGGCACAGATACGCAGTATTTT
TRBV5-4	once	TRBD1	TRBJ2-1	CASRLRGQDYNEQFF	TGTGCCAGCAGGTTAAGGGGGCAGGATTACAATGAGCAGTTCTTC
TRBV5-6	-	-	TRBJ2-2	CASTSGGASWDGELFF	TGTGCCAGCACTTCAGGCGGGGCCTCTTGGGACGGGGAGCTGTTTTTT
TRBV11-3	-	-	TRBJ2-3	CASSFRADTQYF	TGTGCCAGCAGTTTCCGAGCAGATACGCAGTATTTT
TRBV6-6	-	TRBD1	TRBJ1-1	CASSPRTGGGKTEAFF	TGTGCCAGCAGCCCACGGACAGGGGGCGGGAAAACTGAAGCTTTCTTT
TRBV6-5	-	TRBD2	TRBJ2-5	CASSYATSGSMDQYF	TGTGCCAGCAGTTACGCAACTAGCGGGAGCATGGACCAGTACTTC
TRBV27	-	TRBD2	TRBJ2-1	CASSYLAGGGYNEQFF	TGTGCCAGCAGTTACCTAGCGGGAGGAGGTTACAATGAGCAGTTCTTC
TRBV2	-	-	TRBJ2-3	CASRYGTSTDTQYF	TGTGCCAGCAGGTACGGAACTAGCACAGATACGCAGTATTTT
TRBV4-3	few	-	TRBJ2-2	CASSPTGLGAGELFF	TGCGCCAGCAGCCCCACAGGCCTAGGGGCCGGGGAGCTGTTTTTT
TRBV7-6	-	-	TRBJ2-6	CASSPYVGGVSGANVLTF	TGTGCCAGCAGCCCATATGTTGGAGGGGTCTCTGGGGCCAACGTCCTGACTTTC
TRBV11-3	-	TRBD2	TRBJ2-7	CASSPTSGIYEQYF	TGTGCCAGCAGCCCGACTAGCGGGATCTACGAGCAGTACTTC
TRBV28	-	-	TRBJ1-2	CASSLSGAGGYTF	TGTGCCAGCAGTTTATCCGGCGCCGGTGGCTACACCTTC
TRBV28	-	-	TRBJ2-1	CASSLIGLSYNEQFF	TGTGCCAGCAGTTTAATTGGACTCTCCTACAATGAGCAGTTCTTC
TRBV23-1	-	-	TRBJ2-7	CASSQEPGAGALSSYEQYF	TGCGCCAGCAGCCAAGAGCCGGGAGCGGGCGCCCTGAGCTCCTACGAGCAGTACTTC
TRBV9	-	-	TRBJ2-3	CASSVRSYTDTQYF	TGTGCCAGCAGCGTTCGGAGTTACACAGATACGCAGTATTTT
TRBV28	once	TRBD1	TRBJ2-1	CASSLQGGEQFF	TGTGCCAGCAGTCTACAGGGGGGTGAGCAGTTCTTC
TRBV9	-	TRBD1	TRBJ2-2	CASSLGTGANTGELFF	TGTGCCAGCAGCTTGGGAACAGGGGCGAACACCGGGGAGCTGTTTTTT
TRBV6-1	-	-	TRBJ2-7	CASSSRTILSYEQYF	TGTGCCAGCAGTTCCCGGACTATCTTGTCCTACGAGCAGTACTTC
TRBV10-3	once	-	TRBJ1-4	CATPAQVGEKLFF	TGTGCCACCCCCGCCCAGGTTGGTGAAAAACTGTTTTTT
TRBV2	-	-	TRBJ2-1	CASSEALGPRSEQFF	TGTGCCAGCAGTGAAGCGCTAGGTCCACGCAGTGAGCAGTTCTTC
TRBV7-2	-	-	TRBJ1-1	CASSLGGAAEAFF	TGTGCCAGCAGCTTAGGGGGGGCTGCTGAAGCTTTCTTT
TRBV6-6	few	TRBD1	TRBJ2-7	CASSYQGVNEQYF	TGTGCCAGCAGTTACCAGGGGGTGAACGAGCAGTACTTC
TRBV19	large	-	TRBJ2-7	CASSTLATEYEQYF	TGTGCCAGTAGTACCCTAGCGACAGAATACGAGCAGTACTTC
TRBV27	large	-	TRBJ2-7	CASSLSQGTLSYEQYF	TGTGCCAGCAGTTTATCACAGGGAACCCTCTCCTACGAGCAGTACTTC
TRBV10-3	-	TRBD2	TRBJ2-4	CAISESGSGGASGKNIQYF	TGTGCCATCAGTGAGTCGGGAAGCGGGGGGGCCTCGGGCAAAAACATTCAGTACTTC
TRBV5-6	-	TRBD2	TRBJ2-1	CASSLVAGGSYNEQFF	TGTGCCAGCAGCTTGGTGGCGGGAGGTTCCTACAATGAGCAGTTCTTC
TRBV27	-	-	TRBJ2-2	CASSFRRANTGELFF	TGTGCCAGCAGTTTCCGCAGGGCGAACACCGGGGAGCTGTTTTTT
TRBV28	-	-	TRBJ1-2	CASSFNGGGYTF	TGTGCCAGCAGTTTCAATGGCGGTGGCTACACCTTC
TRBV19	-	TRBD2	TRBJ2-7	CASSLAGGHEQYF	TGTGCCAGTAGTTTAGCGGGGGGCCACGAGCAGTACTTC
TRBV5-1	few	-	TRBJ2-1	CASSLRGKGPYDEQFF	TGCGCCAGCAGCTTAAGGGGGAAGGGCCCCTATGATGAGCAGTTCTTC
TRBV5-3	-	TRBD1	TRBJ1-1	CARSEVGRGETEAFF	TGTGCCAGAAGCGAGGTGGGCAGGGGGGAGACTGAAGCTTTCTTT
TRBV30	-	-	TRBJ2-7	CAWSVDTYEQYF	TGTGCCTGGAGTGTAGACACCTACGAGCAGTACTTC
TRBV6-4	few	-	TRBJ1-2	CASSVEPGQSYGYTF	TGTGCCAGCAGTGTCGAGCCGGGACAAAGCTATGGCTACACCTTC
TRBV2	few	TRBD1	TRBJ2-7	CASSEGTGTYEQYF	TGTGCCAGCAGTGAAGGGACAGGGACCTACGAGCAGTACTTC
TRBV28	-	-	TRBJ2-1	CASSADREEIGIEQFF	TGTGCCAGCAGTGCAGACAGGGAGGAGATAGGGATTGAGCAGTTCTTC